Below are 14 T cell receptor beta chains sequenced from a single sample in a study of post-analysis software for immune sequencing data. Study results and limitations: In patients, TRBV5-6, TRBV5-1 and TRBV20-1 belonged to five TRBV segments found more frequently than in controls.

These receptors lack a known antigen. Prepared TCR beta cDNA libraries contained unique molecular identifiers. TCRdb passed the PCR reads through MiXCR, listing each CDR3 protein once. The sample records roughly 620,000 distinct CDR3 sequences, 44% being singletons. Sequencing used blood. The receptors originated from a girl under 18 with multiple sclerosis.

This clonotype was found once. The chain joins TRBV11-1 to TRBJ2-1; a weak D match, TRBD2 (5 bases). The germline V gene encodes CDR1 SGHAT and CDR2 FQDESV (reference sequence). V lost 1 base, J lost 9 bases, and 16 bases lay in between. The CDR3 is 15 amino acids. CDR3 loop: CASSLVSSGRSEQFF. As DNA, the CDR3 is TGTGCCAGCAGCTTAGTGTCTAGTGGGAGAAGTGAGCAGTTCTTC.

This sequence joins TRBV7-6 and TRBJ2-7; D not resolved. Trimming removed 5 bases from V and 3 bases from J, with 14 bases in between. The germline V gene encodes CDR1 SGHVS and CDR2 FNYEAQ. The CDR3 is made up of 14 amino acids. The CDR3 is CASSPIEQLYEQYF. Here the CDR3 DNA reads TGTGCCAGCAGCCCGATAGAACAGCTCTACGAGCAGTACTTC.

The V and J genes are TRBV28 and TRBJ2-5, with D maybe TRBD1 (5 bases). V was pared by 5 bases and J by 5 bases, with 15 bases between. The CDR3 consists of 14 residues. The germline CDR1 and CDR2 sequences are MDHEN and SYDVKM. In nucleotides, the CDR3 is TGTGCCAGCAGTGCTAACCAGGGTGGGGAGACCCAGTACTTC. This codes for CASSANQGGETQYF.

This clonotype was picked up a small number of times. J is TRBJ1-2 and V is TRBV7-2; weak D call: TRBD1 (6 bases). This CDR3 comprises 15 residues. CDR1 and CDR2 (germline): SGHTA, FQGNSA. V shed 6 bases and J shed 7 bases, with 21 bases lying between them. The CDR3 region has the DNA TGTGCCAGCAGTTTCACAAGCGGGGGGCACTCTGGCTACACCTTC. Translating gives CASSFTSGGHSGYTF.

The V and J genes are TRBV29-1 and TRBJ2-7; 7 nucleotides align to TRBD2. The germline CDR1 and CDR2 sequences are SQVTM and ANQGSEA. The length of the CDR3 is 14 residues. V gave up 7 bases and J gave up 6 bases; unmatched junction bases: 15. This CDR3 reads CSAGRAGDSCEQYF. The CDR3 DNA reads TGCAGCGCCGGAAGGGCGGGAGACTCGTGCGAGCAGTACTTC.

Concerning this clonotype: One junction end does not reproduce the germline sequence, and a read error may be involved. The chain combines TRBV9 with TRBJ1-1; D gene uncertain. The CDR3 totals 14 residues. Germline values: CDR1 SGDLS, CDR2 YYNGEE. Here the CDR3 reads CARSVNLRNTEAFF. The CDR3 coding sequence is TGTGCCCGCAGCGTAAATCTCCGGAACACTGAAGCTTTCTTT.

The CDR3 loop is CASSWTGTSGNEQFF. As DNA, the CDR3 is TGCGCCAGCAGCTGGACCGGGACTAGCGGAAATGAGCAGTTCTTC. V gene TRBV5-1 combines with J gene TRBJ2-1; 11 bases are a match to TRBD2. CDR1 is SGHRS, CDR2 YFSETQ, per germline. The CDR3 extends over 15 amino acids. The V and J ends lost 3 bases and 7 bases, in that order; junction bases with no gene match: 6.

This clonotype was picked up a small number of times. This chain connects TRBV27 to TRBJ2-7; D not resolved. The CDR3 contains 14 residues. Deletions cut 2 bases from V and 4 bases from J, with 12 bases between. The V gene's germline CDR1 is MNHEY and CDR2 SMNVEV (reference sequence). The DNA of the CDR3 is TGTGCCAGCAGTTTAAAGGGTATGGAGTACGAGCAGTACTTC. The encoded protein is CASSLKGMEYEQYF.

The chain uses TRBV5-1 and TRBJ2-5; no clear D. This CDR3 is built from 16 residues. Germline CDR1 SGHRS, CDR2 YFSETQ. Between the trimmed V and J ends, which lost 1 base and 5 bases, there was a span of 18 bases. The CDR3 coding sequence is TGCGCCAGCAGCTTGCCGACCTTCGACAAAGGGGAGACCCAGTACTTC. It specifies CASSLPTFDKGETQYF.

The chain employs TRBV14 and TRBJ2-7; 8 bases are shared with TRBD1. After removal of 4 bases from V and 3 bases from J, the junction contained 11 bases not matched to a gene. The germline V gene has CDR1 SGHDN and CDR2 FVKESK. The CDR3 loop spans 16 amino acids. The CDR3, as DNA: TGTGCCAGCAGCCCGTGGAGAACAGGGGGTGTCTACGAGCAGTACTTC. Amino acids: CASSPWRTGGVYEQYF. Complete variable domain (other parts from reference TRBV14 and TRBJ2-7): EAGVTQFPSHSVIEKGQTVTLRCDPISGHDNLYWYRRVMGKEIKFLLHFVKESKQDESGMPNNRFLAERTGGTYSTLKVQPAELEDSGVYFCASSPWRTGGVYEQYFGPGTRLTVT.

This chain connects TRBV15 to TRBJ2-7; 11 bases are a match to TRBD1. CDR1 is LNHNV and CDR2 is YYDKDF in the germline V gene (reference sequence). The CDR3 loop spans 15 amino acids. The J segment lost 0 bases and the V segment lost 9 bases, leaving 7 bases of the junction unmatched. The chain's CDR3 is CATRRGTGGSYEQYF. CDR3 DNA sequence: TGTGCCACTCGCCGCGGGACAGGGGGCTCCTACGAGCAGTACTTC.

V and J are TRBV6-4 and TRBJ1-5; no definite D call. Germline CDR1 is MRHNA and CDR2 is SNTAGT. The CDR3 runs 11 residues. V lost 3 bases and J 4 bases, leaving 1 base between the germline ends. The DNA for the CDR3 is TGTGCCAGCAGTGATAATCAGCCCCAGCATTTT. This codes for CASSDNQPQHF.

This chain uses TRBV4-1 with TRBJ2-5; a weak D match, TRBD2 (6 bases). Germline CDR1 and CDR2: MGHRA and YSYEKL. The CDR3 extends over 15 amino acids. V was pared by 0 bases and J by 5 bases, with 13 bases between. Here the CDR3 reads CASSQDMKGRETQYF. For the CDR3, the DNA is TGCGCCAGCAGCCAAGACATGAAGGGGAGGGAGACCCAGTACTTC.

This chain connects TRBV6-6 to TRBJ1-5; D uncertain. The CDR3 has 13 residues. Trimming took 5 bases from V and 7 from J, leaving 12 bases between them. The germline CDR1 and CDR2 sequences are MNHNY and SVGAGI (reference sequence). CDR3 region: CASSTPGGQPQHF. The CDR3 DNA is TGTGCCAGCAGTACACCTGGTGGACAGCCCCAGCATTTT.